The entry below gives a single T cell receptor beta chain sequence along with its context. Running of the assay took place at deep level. Each subset's genomic DNA was shared equally among a number of immunoSEQ plates. Only in-frame clones appear in the TCRdb table, and some are missing; sequencing was by immunoSEQ multiplex PCR. The sample includes a few hundred thousand clones, roughly 85% of them seen just once. The data originate from a study of shared clonotypes between healthy human individuals. Sequenced input: PBMCs. The receptor's source is a woman aged 40 to 50 in good health. Some clones in this sample may be carry-over from other donors' samples.

CDR3 bases: TGCGCCAGCAGCTTGGAGGGGCCTTCCTACGAGCAGTACTTC. It is translated as CASSLEGPSYEQYF. The J gene is TRBJ2-7, the V gene TRBV5-1; TRBD1 might be the D (5 bases). Trimming stripped 0 bases from V and 1 base from J, with 8 bases between. Germline CDR1 and CDR2: SGHRS and YFSETQ. CDR3 length: 14 amino acids.